A selection of T cell receptor beta chains follows, all from one sample in a study of blood T cell repertoires in COVID-19. Libraries were prepared by immunoSEQ multiplex PCR; TCRdb keeps only in-frame clonotypes and omits some of them. The table has tens of thousands of clones, roughly 80% seen once. Material: peripheral blood. The receptors stem from a human donor in a cohort sampled during active COVID-19. The CDR3 runs from the conserved cysteine through the conserved F or W. D genes are given only for firm matches. Clone size is stated in some rows and not others, as once, few, many or a class when expanded.

clone_size | j_call | v_call | d_call | cdr3_aa | cdr3_nt
few | TRBJ1-5 | TRBV19 | NA | CASSMSEKNNQPQHF | TGTGCCAGTAGTATGAGTGAGAAAAACAATCAGCCCCAGCATTTT
NA | TRBJ2-3 | TRBV12-5 | TRBD2 | CASFPPQRGGLTDTQYF | TGTGCTAGTTTCCCCCCCCAGCGGGGGGGCTTGACAGATACGCAGTATTTT
NA | TRBJ1-2 | TRBV19 | NA | CASSRGVLGSYGYTF | TGTGCCAGTAGTAGGGGGGTTTTGGGCAGCTATGGCTACACCTTC
NA | TRBJ1-2 | TRBV10-3 | NA | CAISGTADYANYGYTF | TGTGCCATCAGTGGGACAGCAGATTACGCTAACTATGGCTACACCTTC
NA | TRBJ1-4 | TRBV6-1 | NA | CASSEAAGRRNEKLFF | TGTGCCAGCAGTGAAGCGGCGGGCAGACGTAATGAAAAACTGTTTTTT
NA | TRBJ2-2 | TRBV27 | NA | CASKRFTGELFF | TGTGCCAGCAAGAGGTTCACCGGGGAGCTGTTTTTT
NA | TRBJ2-1 | TRBV6-5 | NA | CASSYRGAGDEQFF | TGTGCCAGCAGTTACCGGGGGGCGGGCGATGAGCAGTTCTTC
NA | TRBJ2-7 | TRBV3-1/TRBV3-2 | TRBD2 | CASGGLAGDNEQYF | TGTGCCAGCGGGGGCCTAGCGGGAGACAACGAGCAGTACTTC
NA | TRBJ1-1 | TRBV5-1 | NA | CASSLDPQRTGTEAFF | TGCGCCAGCAGCTTGGACCCCCAGAGGACGGGGACTGAAGCTTTCTTT
NA | TRBJ2-7 | TRBV6-5 | TRBD1 | CASRKGQFYEQYF | TGTGCCAGCAGAAAGGGACAGTTCTACGAGCAGTACTTC
NA | TRBJ2-5 | TRBV5-8 | TRBD1 | CASSSRDRGQETQYF | TGTGCCAGCAGCTCTCGGGACAGGGGACAAGAGACCCAGTACTTC
NA | TRBJ2-2 | TRBV7-2 | NA | CASKAFLAGELFF | TGTGCCAGCAAAGCTTTTCTGGCCGGGGAGCTGTTTTTT
NA | TRBJ2-1 | TRBV9 | NA | CASSAGPAGNNEQFF | TGTGCCAGCAGCGCCGGGCCCGCGGGAAACAATGAGCAGTTCTTC
NA | TRBJ2-2 | TRBV5-6 | TRBD2 | CASSPLGLAGVWNTGELFF | TGTGCCAGCAGCCCCCTGGGACTAGCGGGAGTATGGAACACCGGGGAGCTGTTTTTT
NA | TRBJ2-1 | TRBV29-1 | TRBD2 | CSVRPTSGRSSYNEQFF | TGCAGCGTTCGACCCACTAGCGGCAGGAGCTCCTACAATGAGCAGTTCTTC
NA | TRBJ2-7 | TRBV5-1 | TRBD1 | CASSPRQGGYEQYF | TGCGCCAGCAGCCCCAGACAGGGTGGCTACGAGCAGTACTTC
NA | TRBJ1-2 | TRBV15 | NA | CATSGGAWGGGYTF | TGTGCCACCAGCGGAGGGGCGTGGGGGGGTGGCTACACCTTC
NA | TRBJ2-3 | TRBV5-4 | NA | CASSIAMDTQYF | TGTGCCAGCAGCATAGCTATGGATACGCAGTATTTT
NA | TRBJ2-2 | TRBV6-6 | TRBD1 | CASPAGTGLTGELFF | TGTGCCAGCCCGGCCGGGACAGGCCTCACCGGGGAGCTGTTTTTT
once | TRBJ2-3 | TRBV5-1 | NA | CASSLQVGTDTQYF | TGCGCCAGCAGCTTGCAGGTGGGCACAGATACGCAGTATTTT
once | TRBJ2-1 | TRBV28 | TRBD1 | CASFTQSRDRGDGSSYNEQFF | TGTGCCAGCTTTACCCAATCCCGGGACAGGGGTGACGGGAGCTCCTACAATGAGCAGTTCTTC
NA | TRBJ2-5 | TRBV5-8 | TRBD1 | CASSLGRGPETQYF | TGTGCCAGCAGCTTGGGCAGGGGGCCAGAGACCCAGTACTTC
NA | TRBJ2-2 | TRBV28 | TRBD2 | CASSSSGSRTGELFF | TGTGCCAGCAGTTCTAGCGGGAGCAGGACCGGGGAGCTGTTTTTT
NA | TRBJ2-2 | TRBV27 | TRBD2 | CASSLYGGRNTGELFF | TGTGCCAGCAGTTTATACGGCGGGAGGAACACCGGGGAGCTGTTTTTT